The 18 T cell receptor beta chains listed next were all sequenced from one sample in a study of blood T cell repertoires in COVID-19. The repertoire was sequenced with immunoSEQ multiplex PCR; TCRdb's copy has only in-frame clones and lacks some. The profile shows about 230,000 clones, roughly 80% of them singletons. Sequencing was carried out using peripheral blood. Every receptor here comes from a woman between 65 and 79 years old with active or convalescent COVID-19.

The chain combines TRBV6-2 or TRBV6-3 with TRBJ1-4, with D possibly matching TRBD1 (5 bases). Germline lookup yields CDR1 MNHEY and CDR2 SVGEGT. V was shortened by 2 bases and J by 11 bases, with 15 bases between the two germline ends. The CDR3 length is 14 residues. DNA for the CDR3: TGTGCCAGCAGTTACGCGGCAGGGATGAAGAAACTGTTTTTT. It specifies CASSYAAGMKKLFF.

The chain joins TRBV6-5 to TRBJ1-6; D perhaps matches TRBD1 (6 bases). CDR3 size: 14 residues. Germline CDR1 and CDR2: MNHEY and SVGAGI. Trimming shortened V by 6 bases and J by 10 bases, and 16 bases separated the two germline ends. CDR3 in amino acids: CASSPDRIWSPLHF. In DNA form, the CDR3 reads TGTGCCAGCAGCCCCGACAGGATCTGGTCACCCCTCCACTTT.

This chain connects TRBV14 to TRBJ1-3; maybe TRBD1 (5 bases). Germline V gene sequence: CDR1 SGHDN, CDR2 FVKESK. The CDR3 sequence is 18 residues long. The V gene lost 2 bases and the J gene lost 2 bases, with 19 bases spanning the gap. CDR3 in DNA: TGTGCCAGCAGCCAACAGCGATGGGGCATCTCGACTGGAAACACCATATATTTT. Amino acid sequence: CASSQQRWGISTGNTIYF.

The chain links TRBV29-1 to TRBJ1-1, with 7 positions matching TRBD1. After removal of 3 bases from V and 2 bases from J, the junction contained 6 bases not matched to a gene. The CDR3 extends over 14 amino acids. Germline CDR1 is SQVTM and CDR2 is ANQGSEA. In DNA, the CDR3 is TGCAGCGTTGAGGGACAGAGGGTCAACACTGAAGCTTTCTTT. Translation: CSVEGQRVNTEAFF.

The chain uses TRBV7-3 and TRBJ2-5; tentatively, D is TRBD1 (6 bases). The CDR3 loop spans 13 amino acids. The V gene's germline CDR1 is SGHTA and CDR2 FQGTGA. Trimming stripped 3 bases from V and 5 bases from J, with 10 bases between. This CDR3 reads CASSFSGAETQYF. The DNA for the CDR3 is TGTGCCAGCAGCTTCTCAGGGGCGGAGACCCAGTACTTC. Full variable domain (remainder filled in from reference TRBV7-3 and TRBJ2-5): GAGVSQTPSNKVTEKGKYVELRCDPISGHTALYWYRQSLGQGPEFLIYFQGTGAADDSGLPNDRFFAVRPEGSVSTLKIQRTERGDSAVYLCASSFSGAETQYFGPGTRLLVL.

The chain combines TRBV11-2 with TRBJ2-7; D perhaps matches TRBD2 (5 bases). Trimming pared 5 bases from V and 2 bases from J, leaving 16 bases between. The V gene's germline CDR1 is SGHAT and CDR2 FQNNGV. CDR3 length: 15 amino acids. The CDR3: CASSPRTAPPYEQYF. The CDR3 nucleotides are TGTGCCAGCAGCCCTCGGACTGCCCCTCCCTACGAGCAGTACTTC.

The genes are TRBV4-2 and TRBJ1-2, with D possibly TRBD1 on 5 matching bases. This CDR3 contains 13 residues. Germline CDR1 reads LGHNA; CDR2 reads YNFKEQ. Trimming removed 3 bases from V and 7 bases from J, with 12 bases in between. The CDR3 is CASSQGGDSGYTF. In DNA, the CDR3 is TGTGCCAGCAGCCAGGGGGGGGATAGTGGCTACACCTTC.

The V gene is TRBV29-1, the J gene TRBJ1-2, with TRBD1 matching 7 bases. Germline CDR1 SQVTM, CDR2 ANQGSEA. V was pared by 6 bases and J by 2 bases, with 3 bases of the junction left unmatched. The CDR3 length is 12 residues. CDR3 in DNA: TGCAGCGTACAGACAGGGAACTATGGCTACACCTTC. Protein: CSVQTGNYGYTF.

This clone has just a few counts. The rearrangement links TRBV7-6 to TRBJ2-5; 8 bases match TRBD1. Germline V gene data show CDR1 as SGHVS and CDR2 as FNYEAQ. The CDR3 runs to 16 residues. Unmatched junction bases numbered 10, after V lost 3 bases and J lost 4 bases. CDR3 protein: CASSFTPTGVIETQYF. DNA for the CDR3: TGTGCCAGCAGCTTTACTCCGACAGGGGTGATAGAGACCCAGTACTTC.

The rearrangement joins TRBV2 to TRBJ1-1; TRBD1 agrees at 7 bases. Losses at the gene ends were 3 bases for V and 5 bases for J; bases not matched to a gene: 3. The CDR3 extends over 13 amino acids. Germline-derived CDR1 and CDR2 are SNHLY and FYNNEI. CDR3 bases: TGTGCCAGCAGTGACGACAGGGCAACTGAAGCTTTCTTT. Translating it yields CASSDDRATEAFF.

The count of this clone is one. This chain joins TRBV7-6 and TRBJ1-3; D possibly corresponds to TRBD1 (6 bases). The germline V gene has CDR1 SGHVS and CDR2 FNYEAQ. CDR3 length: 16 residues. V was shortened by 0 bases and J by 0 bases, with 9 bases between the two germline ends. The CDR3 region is CASSLARQDSGNTIYF. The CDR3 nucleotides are TGTGCCAGCAGCTTAGCGCGACAGGACTCTGGAAACACCATATATTTT.

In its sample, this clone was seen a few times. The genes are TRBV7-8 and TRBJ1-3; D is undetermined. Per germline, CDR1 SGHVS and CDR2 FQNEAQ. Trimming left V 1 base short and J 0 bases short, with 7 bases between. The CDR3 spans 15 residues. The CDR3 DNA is TGTGCCAGCAGCTTAGTCCTCCTCTCTGGAAACACCATATATTTT. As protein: CASSLVLLSGNTIYF.

In nucleotides, the CDR3 is TGTGCCAGCAGCTTAGCCGGGACTAGCGGGGGCTTAAGCAATGAGCAGTTCTTC. Amino acids: CASSLAGTSGGLSNEQFF. The chain carries TRBV11-3 and TRBJ2-1; 14 bases fit TRBD2. Germline V gives CDR1 SGHNT, CDR2 YENEEA. The V and J ends lost 1 base and 6 bases, in that order; junction bases with no gene match: 8. This CDR3 contains 18 residues.

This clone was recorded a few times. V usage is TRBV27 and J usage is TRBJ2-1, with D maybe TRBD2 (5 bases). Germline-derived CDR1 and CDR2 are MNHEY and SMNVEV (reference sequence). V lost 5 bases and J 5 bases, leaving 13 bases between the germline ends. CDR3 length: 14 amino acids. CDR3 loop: CASSPPPGNNEQFF. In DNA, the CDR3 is TGTGCCAGCAGTCCCCCCCCCGGGAACAATGAGCAGTTCTTC.

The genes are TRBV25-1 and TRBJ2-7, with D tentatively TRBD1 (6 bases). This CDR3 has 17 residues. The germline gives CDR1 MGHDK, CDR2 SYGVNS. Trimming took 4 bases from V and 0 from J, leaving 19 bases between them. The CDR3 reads CASSGGPALGSSYEQYF. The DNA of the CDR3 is TGTGCCAGCAGTGGGGGGCCCGCGCTGGGCAGCTCCTACGAGCAGTACTTC.

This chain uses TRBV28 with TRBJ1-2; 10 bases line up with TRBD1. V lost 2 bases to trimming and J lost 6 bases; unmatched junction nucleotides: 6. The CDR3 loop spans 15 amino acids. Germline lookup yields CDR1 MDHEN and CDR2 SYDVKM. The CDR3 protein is CASSLGGQGGNGYTF. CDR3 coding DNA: TGTGCCAGCAGTTTAGGCGGACAGGGGGGGAATGGCTACACCTTC.

CDR3 amino acids: CASLWGVLAFF. The CDR3 nucleotides read TGTGCCAGCTTGTGGGGGGTCTTGGCTTTCTTT. The V gene is TRBV6-5, the J gene TRBJ1-1; D might be TRBD1 (5 bases). Germline CDR1 is MNHEY and CDR2 is SVGAGI. This CDR3 has 11 amino acids. The V end was cut by 8 bases, the J end by 11 bases, with 15 bases between.

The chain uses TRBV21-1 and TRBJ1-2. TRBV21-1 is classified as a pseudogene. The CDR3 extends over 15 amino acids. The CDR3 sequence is CASTPGRLANYGYTF. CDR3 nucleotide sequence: TGTGCCAGCACCCCGGGACGACTAGCTAACTATGGCTACACCTTC.